This T cell receptor beta chain was sequenced in a study of cytomegalovirus exposure and HLA in healthy donors (dated by TCRdb to 2016 to 2017). Concerning the study at large: According to a later analysis, one platform produced both the roughly 110 validation repertoires and the 666 repertoires of the first cohort. The study was designed to test whether signatures of past pathogen exposure could be identified by cataloging public T cell receptors. The study combined high-throughput TCR immunosequencing, statistical association of individual TCRs with disease status, and machine learning to predict cytomegalovirus infection status. In addition to the first cohort of 666 subjects, a separate validation cohort of 120 different subjects was used. Broad study findings and their caveats: The classifier was reported to diagnose cytomegalovirus status with high specificity and sensitivity in both the original cohort and the validation cohort. According to the authors, the approach could potentially be generalized to other disease states and immunological phenotypes. In vitro tests confirmed that three of the cytomegalovirus-associated TCR beta chains recognize cytomegalovirus antigens. In the study, roughly 160 TCR beta chains were listed as associated with cytomegalovirus. A later analysis found that TCRs clustered in the first cohort also tended to co-occur in the 110 or so validation repertoires, with 94% of cluster scores above 0. Most TCR sequences were observed very rarely across donors, whereas some public TCRs were present in many individuals. A later analysis had no HLA typing for the validation cohort, so co-occurrence there was scored across all 130 or so repertoires.

Library preparation employed the immunoSEQ multiplex PCR assay. The authors processed their data as follows. A statistical classification framework was built to diagnose cytomegalovirus status from the catalog of TCR beta chain sequences. TCRdb provides this immuneACCESS table in a form limited to in-frame rearrangements. Some clones are lacking; in checked studies, under half of them reflect an unresolved V gene, and why the rest are absent is not known. The V and J calls and clone size are taken from that table; D and trimming were inferred from the DNA. This sample holds tens of thousands of clones; around 89% were observed only once. The biggest ten clones account for roughly 1.2% of the sample. This clone was seen repeatedly, ten times or more. It has no known antigen specificity. No base-level quality is on record; no much larger clone is a single base apart. V ends up 3 bases short and J 5 bases short, with an unmatched junction base count of 12. The germline V gene supplies CDR1 SGDLS and CDR2 YYNGEE. Reading from cysteine to phenylalanine, the CDR3 counts 17 amino acids. Only CDR3 DNA is held: 51 bases, read in frame from base 1.

Separate from the roughly 660-subject first cohort, the validation cohort of roughly 110 subjects was the group to which the donors belonged. The sample was PBMCs. The TCR originated in a woman aged 18 to 35 in good health and CMV-seronegative. Recombination connected TRBV9 to TRBJ1-5; TRBD1 aligns with 9 central bases. The CDR3 sequence is CASSAGQGRSRHQPQHF. The DNA reads TGTGCCAGCAGCGCGGGACAGGGAAGGTCTCGGCATCAGCCCCAGCATTTT. Here the CDR3 is joined to the reference TRBV9 and TRBJ1-5 genes, and the full variable domain is: DSGVTQTPKHLITATGQRVTLRCSPRSGDLSVYWYQQSLDQGLQFLIQYYNGEERAKGNILERFSAQQFPDLHSELNLSSLELGDSALYFCASSAGQGRSRHQPQHFGDGTRLSIL.